The clone carrying this T cell receptor beta chain occurred a few times. Its specificity is not known. This sample was taken from a study of blood T cells in healthy people across ages. Study-wide points: While age rose, TCR beta diversity per million T cells dropped in a roughly linear way.

CDR1 and CDR2 from the germline V gene are LGHNA and YSLEER. Unmatched junction bases numbered 15, after V lost 2 bases and J lost 4 bases. The CDR3 has 19 amino acids. PCR was performed a second time for roughly 7 to 12 cycles using a sample-barcoded 5' primer and a J-beta primer mix. MiXCR was run by TCRdb on the 5' RACE reads, yielding one entry per CDR3 protein. The repertoire has about 1.1 million distinct CDR3 sequences, more than 30% of them found once; the top ten carry about an eighth. The V and J genes are TRBV4-3 and TRBJ1-5, with 9 bases that match TRBD1. Sequenced material: blood. The source is a man aged 18 to 35 in good health. The CDR3, as DNA: TGCGCCAGCAGCCAAAACTCTCCGGGACAGGGATATTGGAATCAGCCCCAGCATTTT. It yields the protein CASSQNSPGQGYWNQPQHF.